Here is one TCR beta chain with its context. The data were taken from a study of blood T cell repertoires in COVID-19. Looking at the study overall: COVID-19 samples from acute and convalescent phases originated in the United States, Italy and Spain. In each case, the material was cDNA or gDNA derived from T cells, B-cell-depleted T cells, or PBMCs.

Germline values: CDR1 MRHNA, CDR2 SNTAGT. V lost 6 bases and J 4 bases, leaving 15 bases between the germline ends. The CDR3 consists of 14 residues. As originally analysed: Amplified reference gene primers provided the basis for estimating nucleated cell counts. TCRdb's copy holds only in-frame clones and misses some; the assay was immunoSEQ multiplex PCR. The V and J calls and clone size are taken from that table; D and trimming were inferred from the DNA. The table lists about 66,000 clones, around 77% of them singletons. Sequenced sample: peripheral blood. This chain links TRBV6-4 with TRBJ1-2; D is unresolved. The TCR was taken from a human donor in a cohort sampled during active COVID-19. The DNA of the CDR3 is TGTGCCAGCAGGCTAGGATGGGTTGGCTATGGCTACACCTTC. This codes for CASRLGWVGYGYTF.